A selection of T cell receptor beta chains follows, all from one sample in a study of T cell clones after liver transplantation. The protocol was immunoSEQ multiplex PCR, while the TCRdb copy is restricted to in-frame clones and leaves out a portion. The table lists 93,000 or so clones, around four fifths of them singletons. This material consisted of CD4+ T cells from blood, taken approximately 50 months after liver transplant. Source of these receptors: a human patient who received a liver transplant. A share of the T cells may be of graft donor origin. CDR3s include the opening cysteine and the closing phenylalanine or tryptophan. The D gene is left open where the match is weak. Rows give clone size only sometimes, using once, few, many, or a class for an expanded clone.

.	TRBV19	TRBD1	TRBJ1-2	CASARDRGYGYTF	TGTGCCAGTGCCCGGGACAGGGGTTATGGCTACACCTTC
.	TRBV7-6	.	TRBJ2-2	CASSSVATGELFF	TGTGCCAGCAGCTCGGTCGCGACCGGGGAGCTGTTTTTT
.	TRBV19	.	TRBJ2-5	CASSSPSGETQYF	TGTGCCAGTAGTAGTCCTAGTGGTGAGACCCAGTACTTC
.	TRBV5-1	TRBD1	TRBJ1-3	CASSSQGGSGNTIYF	TGCGCCAGCAGCTCACAGGGGGGATCTGGAAACACCATATATTTT
few	TRBV19	.	TRBJ2-2	CASSLEGTNTGELFF	TGTGCCAGTAGTCTGGAGGGGACGAACACCGGGGAGCTGTTTTTT
.	TRBV2	.	TRBJ2-7	CASSEQLYEQYF	TGTGCCAGCAGTGAACAACTCTACGAGCAGTACTTC
.	TRBV7-3	.	TRBJ2-5	CASSRTQEETQYF	TGTGCCAGCAGCCGAACCCAGGAAGAGACCCAGTACTTC
.	TRBV29-1	.	TRBJ1-4	CSVEWRHLNEKLFF	TGCAGCGTTGAATGGCGGCACCTTAATGAAAAACTGTTTTTT
.	TRBV7-6	.	TRBJ1-2	CASSPRPGGGYTF	TGTGCCAGCAGCCCCAGGCCGGGAGGGGGCTACACCTTC
.	TRBV6-6	.	TRBJ1-6	CASTETGKGNSPLHF	TGTGCCAGCACCGAAACAGGGAAAGGGAATTCACCCCTCCACTTT
.	TRBV2	TRBD2	TRBJ2-1	CASSEELAGYYNEQFF	TGTGCCAGCAGTGAGGAACTAGCGGGTTACTACAATGAGCAGTTCTTC
once	TRBV6-1	.	TRBJ1-4	CASSGRTTNEKLFF	TGTGCCAGCAGTGGCCGGACTACTAATGAAAAACTGTTTTTT
.	TRBV2	TRBD1	TRBJ2-2	CASRAGGVFGELFF	TGTGCCAGCAGAGCAGGGGGCGTTTTCGGGGAGCTGTTTTTT
.	TRBV19	.	TRBJ2-3	CASNHRSTDTQYF	TGTGCCAGTAATCACAGGTCCACAGATACGCAGTATTTT
.	TRBV18	TRBD1	TRBJ2-6	CASSPQQGAKAGANVLTF	TGTGCCAGCTCACCGCAACAGGGGGCAAAGGCTGGGGCCAACGTCCTGACTTTC
.	TRBV7-9	TRBD2	TRBJ2-7	CASSPAGGVVEQYF	TGTGCCAGCAGCCCAGCGGGAGGGGTCGTCGAGCAGTACTTC
.	TRBV27	TRBD2	TRBJ2-7	CASSFRTSGSTSYEQYF	TGTGCCAGCAGTTTCAGGACTAGCGGGAGTACCTCCTACGAGCAGTACTTC
.	TRBV5-4	.	TRBJ1-2	CASSPAGRDYGYTF	TGTGCCAGCAGCCCCGCAGGGCGGGACTATGGCTACACCTTC
.	TRBV7-2	.	TRBJ1-6	CASSVGEGSPLHF	TGTGCCAGCAGCGTCGGGGAAGGTTCACCCCTCCACTTT
.	TRBV5-4	.	TRBJ2-6	CASSFRNSGANVLTF	TGTGCCAGCAGCTTCCGTAACTCTGGGGCCAACGTCCTGACTTTC
.	TRBV7-9	.	TRBJ1-1	CASSLEASTEAFF	TGTGCCAGCAGCTTAGAGGCCAGCACTGAAGCTTTCTTT
.	TRBV7-2	.	TRBJ1-2	CASSLAGYGYTF	TGTGCCAGCAGCTTAGCGGGCTATGGCTACACCTTC
.	TRBV6-5	TRBD1	TRBJ1-2	CASSSNGDRASGYTF	TGTGCCAGCAGTTCCAACGGGGACAGGGCTAGTGGCTACACCTTC
.	TRBV5-1	TRBD2	TRBJ2-1	CASSRTGLAYNEQFF	TGCGCCAGCAGCCGAACGGGACTAGCCTACAATGAGCAGTTCTTC
few	TRBV19	TRBD1	TRBJ2-5	CASSGRGRQGKETQYF	TGTGCCAGTAGTGGTAGGGGGAGACAGGGGAAAGAGACCCAGTACTTC
.	TRBV9	.	TRBJ1-1	CASTWRLNTEAFF	TGTGCCAGCACTTGGCGGCTAAACACTGAAGCTTTCTTT
.	TRBV6-1	TRBD1	TRBJ2-7	CASWGGQGRSYEQYF	TGTGCCAGTTGGGGGGGACAGGGAAGAAGCTACGAGCAGTACTTC
.	TRBV14	.	TRBJ1-4	CASSGPGTGNEKLFF	TGTGCCAGCAGCGGACCCGGGACCGGTAATGAAAAACTGTTTTTT
.	TRBV6-6	TRBD1	TRBJ2-7	CASKGASYEQYF	TGTGCCAGCAAGGGGGCTTCCTACGAGCAGTACTTC
.	TRBV6-1	.	TRBJ2-7	CASSDSYYEQYF	TGTGCCAGCAGCGACAGCTACTACGAGCAGTACTTC
.	TRBV5-1	TRBD1	TRBJ1-1	CASSLQGGNTEAFF	TGCGCCAGCAGCCTACAGGGGGGGAACACTGAAGCTTTCTTT
.	TRBV6-1	.	TRBJ1-5	CASKGLRGNQPQHF	TGTGCCAGCAAGGGTCTCAGAGGCAATCAGCCCCAGCATTTT
.	TRBV5-1	TRBD1	TRBJ2-2	CASRPDRGTGELFF	TGCGCCAGCAGACCGGACAGGGGAACCGGGGAGCTGTTTTTT
.	TRBV28	TRBD1	TRBJ1-6	CASSLLEGQGISPLHF	TGTGCCAGCAGTTTATTGGAGGGACAGGGGATCTCACCCCTCCACTTT
.	TRBV9	.	TRBJ2-2	CASSPTRNTGELFF	TGTGCCAGCAGCCCGACAAGGAACACCGGGGAGCTGTTTTTT
.	TRBV7-9	TRBD1	TRBJ1-1	CASSPGTGVDTEAFF	TGTGCCAGCAGCCCCGGGACAGGGGTCGACACTGAAGCTTTCTTT
.	TRBV19	TRBD1	TRBJ2-7	CASSTTGGIGEQYF	TGTGCCAGTAGTACGACAGGGGGGATCGGCGAGCAGTACTTC
.	TRBV30	TRBD2	TRBJ2-4	CAWSGLAGWKNIQYF	TGTGCCTGGAGTGGACTAGCGGGATGGAAAAACATTCAGTACTTC
.	TRBV7-9	TRBD1	TRBJ1-5	CASSRQGGNQPQHF	TGTGCCAGCAGCCGACAGGGTGGGAATCAGCCCCAGCATTTT
.	TRBV7-2	.	TRBJ2-5	CASRSGSGQETQYF	TGTGCCAGCAGATCCGGGTCGGGGCAAGAGACCCAGTACTTC
few	TRBV29-1	.	TRBJ2-2	CSVDTRNTGELFF	TGCAGCGTTGATACACGTAACACCGGGGAGCTGTTTTTT
.	TRBV21-1	.	TRBJ2-7	CASSKGNNKGVLSEQYF	TGTGCCAGCAGCAAAGGAAACAACAAAGGAGTCCTTTCCGAGCAGTACTTC
few	TRBV7-9	.	TRBJ2-1	CASSVEDNEQFF	TGTGCCAGCAGCGTAGAGGACAATGAGCAGTTCTTC
.	TRBV28	TRBD1	TRBJ2-1	CASSVGTGDSNPLDNEQFF	TGTGCCAGCTCTGTGGGGACAGGGGACTCCAACCCCCTGGACAATGAGCAGTTCTTC
.	TRBV10-3	TRBD2	TRBJ2-7	CAIRSGGGGGYEQYF	TGTGCCATCAGGTCTGGGGGGGGAGGCGGCTACGAGCAGTACTTC
.	TRBV29-1	.	TRBJ1-1	CSVRPRVEAFF	TGCAGCGTCCGACCTCGGGTAGAAGCTTTCTTT
.	TRBV19	.	TRBJ1-5	CASSSPRGAQPQHF	TGTGCCAGTAGCTCCCCTAGGGGGGCTCAGCCCCAGCATTTT
.	TRBV10-3	TRBD2	TRBJ2-5	CAISNSDRVSGGLYQETQYF	TGTGCCATCAGTAACTCCGACAGGGTCAGCGGGGGGCTATACCAAGAGACCCAGTACTTC